The T cell receptor beta chain under discussion was sequenced for a study of early T cells in non-severe SARS-CoV-2 infection. Study context: Investigators sequenced bulk RNA drawn from unsorted whole blood, and chains remained unpaired. Whole-study results and caveats: In VDJdb matching, anti-spike CD8 responses were favored while private and CD4 specificities went missing.

Concerning this clonotype: Its antigen remains unknown.

Researchers tagged individual cDNA molecules with unique molecular identifiers. MiXCR was run by TCRdb on the 5' RACE reads, yielding one entry per CDR3 protein. The table records some 71,000 distinct CDR3 sequences, 9.5% to 12% of them present only once. The CDR3 length is 13 residues. Trimming stripped 4 bases from V and 3 bases from J, with 9 bases between. Germline CDR1 MNHEY, CDR2 SMNVEV (reference sequence). Sample: whole blood, taken at baseline. The sequence derives from an adult who was a healthcare worker with PCR-confirmed SARS-CoV-2 infection or an uninfected control (not recorded which). V usage is TRBV27 and J usage is TRBJ1-1; the D is unclear. DNA for the CDR3: TGTGCCAGCAGTTATGTACTACACACTGAAGCTTTCTTT. This sequence encodes CASSYVLHTEAFF.